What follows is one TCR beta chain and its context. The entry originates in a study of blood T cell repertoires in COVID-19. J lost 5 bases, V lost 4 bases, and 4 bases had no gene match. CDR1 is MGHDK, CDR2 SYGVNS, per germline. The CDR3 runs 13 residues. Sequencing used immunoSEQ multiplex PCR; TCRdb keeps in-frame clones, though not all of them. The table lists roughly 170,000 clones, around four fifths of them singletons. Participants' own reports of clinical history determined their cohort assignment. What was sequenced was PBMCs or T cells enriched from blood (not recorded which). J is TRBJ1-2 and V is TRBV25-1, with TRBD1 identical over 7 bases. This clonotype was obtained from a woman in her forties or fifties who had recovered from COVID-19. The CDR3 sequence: CASSGQGKYGYTF. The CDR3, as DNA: TGTGCCAGCAGTGGACAGGGAAAATATGGCTACACCTTC.